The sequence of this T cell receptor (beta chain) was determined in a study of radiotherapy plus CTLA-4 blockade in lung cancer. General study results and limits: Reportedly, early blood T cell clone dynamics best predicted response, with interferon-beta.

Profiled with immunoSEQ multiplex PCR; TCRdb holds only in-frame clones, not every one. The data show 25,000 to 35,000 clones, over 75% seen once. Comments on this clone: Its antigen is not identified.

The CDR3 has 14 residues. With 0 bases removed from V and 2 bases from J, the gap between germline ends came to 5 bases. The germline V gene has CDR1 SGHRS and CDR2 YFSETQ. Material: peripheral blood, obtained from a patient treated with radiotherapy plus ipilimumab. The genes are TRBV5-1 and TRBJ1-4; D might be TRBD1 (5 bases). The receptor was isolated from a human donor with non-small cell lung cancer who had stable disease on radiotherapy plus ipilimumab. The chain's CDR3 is CASSLGGTNEKLFF. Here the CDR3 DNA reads TGCGCCAGCAGCTTGGGGGGCACTAATGAAAAACTGTTTTTT. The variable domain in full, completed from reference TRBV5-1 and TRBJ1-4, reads KAGVTQTPRYLIKTRGQQVTLSCSPISGHRSVSWYQQTPGQGLQFLFEYFSETQRNKGNFPGRFSGRQFSNSRSEMNVSTLELGDSALYLCASSLGGTNEKLFFGSGTQLSVL.